This T cell receptor beta chain comes out of a study of graft-versus-host responses after intestinal transplantation. The wider study: Recipients underwent multivisceral, liver-intestinal, or isolated intestinal transplants.

This CDR3 has 16 amino acids. The germline V gene has CDR1 SGDLS and CDR2 YYNGEE. J was trimmed by 10 bases and V by 3 bases; bases with no gene match: 16. A word on this clone: Its antigen is still unknown.

Assay: immunoSEQ multiplex PCR; the TCRdb copy retains only in-frame clones and omits some. The sample lists about 93,000 clones; about 93% were seen once. Study observations and caveats: Allograft graft-versus-host to host-versus-graft clonal ratios ran high in patients with graft-donor T cell macrochimerism. Early HvG declines after transplant were associated with peak circulating GvH clone levels.

The V and J genes are TRBV9 and TRBJ2-1; TRBD2 aligns across 7 bases. The source material was unstimulated CD8+ T cells sorted from spleen or lymph node cells, sampled before intestinal transplant. The receptor comes from a human donor who received an intestinal transplant. CDR3 DNA sequence: TGTGCCAGCAGCGGAGCTAGCGGACTATCCTACAGGGAGCAGTTCTTC. As protein: CASSGASGLSYREQFF.